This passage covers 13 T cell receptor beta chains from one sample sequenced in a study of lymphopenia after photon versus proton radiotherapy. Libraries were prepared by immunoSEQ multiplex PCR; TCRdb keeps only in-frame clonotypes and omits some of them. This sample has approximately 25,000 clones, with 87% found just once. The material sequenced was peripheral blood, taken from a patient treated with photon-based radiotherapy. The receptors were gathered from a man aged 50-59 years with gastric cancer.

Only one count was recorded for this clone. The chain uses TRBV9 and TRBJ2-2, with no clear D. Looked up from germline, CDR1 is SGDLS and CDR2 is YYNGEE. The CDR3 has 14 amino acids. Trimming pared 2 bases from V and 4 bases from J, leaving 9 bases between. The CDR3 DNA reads TGTGCCAGCAGCGTTAAGGCAGTCACCGGGGAGCTGTTTTTT. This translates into CASSVKAVTGELFF.

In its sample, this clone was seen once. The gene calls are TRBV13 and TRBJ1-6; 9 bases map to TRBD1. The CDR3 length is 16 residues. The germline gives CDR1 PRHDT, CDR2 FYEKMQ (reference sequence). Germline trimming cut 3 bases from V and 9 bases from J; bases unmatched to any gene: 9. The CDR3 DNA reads TGTGCCAGCAGCTTGCCGGGACAGGGCGGAAGTTCACCCCTCCACTTT. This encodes CASSLPGQGGSSPLHF.

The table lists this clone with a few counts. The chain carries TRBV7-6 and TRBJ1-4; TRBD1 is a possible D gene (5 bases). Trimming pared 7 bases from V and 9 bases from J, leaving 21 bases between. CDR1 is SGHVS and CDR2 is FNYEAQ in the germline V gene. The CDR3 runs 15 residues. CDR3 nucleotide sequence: TGTGCCAGCACCCCCCGCGGGGGTAGCTTTCAAAAACTGTTTTTT. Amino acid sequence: CASTPRGGSFQKLFF.

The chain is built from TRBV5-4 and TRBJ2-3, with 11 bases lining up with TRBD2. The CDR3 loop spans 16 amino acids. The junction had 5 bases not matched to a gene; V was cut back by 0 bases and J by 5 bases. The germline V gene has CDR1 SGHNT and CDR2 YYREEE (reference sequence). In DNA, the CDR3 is TGTGCCAGCAGCTTGGCAGGGACTAGCGGTAAAGATACGCAGTATTTT. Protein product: CASSLAGTSGKDTQYF. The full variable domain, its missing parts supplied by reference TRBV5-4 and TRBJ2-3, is ETGVTQSPTHLIKTRGQQVTLRCSSQSGHNTVSWYQQALGQGPQFIFQYYREEENGRGNFPPRFSGLQFPNYSSELNVNALELDDSALYLCASSLAGTSGKDTQYFGPGTRLTVL.

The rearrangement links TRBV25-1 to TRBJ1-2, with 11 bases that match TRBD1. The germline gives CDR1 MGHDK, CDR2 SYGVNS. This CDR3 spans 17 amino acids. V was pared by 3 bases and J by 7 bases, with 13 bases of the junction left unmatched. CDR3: CASSDPTPGTGGSGYTF. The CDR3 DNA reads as TGTGCCAGCAGTGACCCCACCCCCGGGACAGGGGGTAGTGGCTACACCTTC.

CDR3 residues: CASSSYAGLNEKLFF. The DNA of the CDR3 is TGTGCCAGCAGTTCCTATGCAGGTCTGAATGAAAAACTGTTTTTT. This chain uses TRBV7-9 with TRBJ1-4, with D hard to call. CDR3 size: 15 residues. V shed 6 bases and J shed 5 bases, with 16 bases lying between them. In germline, CDR1 is SEHNR, CDR2 FQNEAQ (reference sequence).

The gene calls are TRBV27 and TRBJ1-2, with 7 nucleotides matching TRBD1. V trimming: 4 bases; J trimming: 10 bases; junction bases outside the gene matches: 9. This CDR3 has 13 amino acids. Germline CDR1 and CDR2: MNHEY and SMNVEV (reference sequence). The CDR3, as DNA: TGTGCCAGCAGTTCCTTCGGGACAGCAGCCTACACCTTC. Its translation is CASSSFGTAAYTF.

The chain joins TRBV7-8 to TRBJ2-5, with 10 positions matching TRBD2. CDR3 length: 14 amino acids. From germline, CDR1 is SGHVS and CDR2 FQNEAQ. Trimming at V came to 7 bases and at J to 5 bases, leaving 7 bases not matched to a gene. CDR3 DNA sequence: TGTGCCAGCACATCCCGAGCGGGGGGGGAGACCCAGTACTTC. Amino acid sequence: CASTSRAGGETQYF.

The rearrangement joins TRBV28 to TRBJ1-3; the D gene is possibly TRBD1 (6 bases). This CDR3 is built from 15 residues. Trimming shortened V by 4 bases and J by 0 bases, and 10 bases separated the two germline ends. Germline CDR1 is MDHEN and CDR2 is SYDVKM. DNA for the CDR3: TGTGCCAGCAGTTCCGGACAGTACTCTGGAAACACCATATATTTT. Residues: CASSSGQYSGNTIYF.

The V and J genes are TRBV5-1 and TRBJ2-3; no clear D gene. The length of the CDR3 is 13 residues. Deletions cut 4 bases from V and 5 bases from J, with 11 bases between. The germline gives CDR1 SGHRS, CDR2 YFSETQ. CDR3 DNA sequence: TGCGCCAGCAGCCTAACAGTTGGAGATACGCAGTATTTT. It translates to CASSLTVGDTQYF.

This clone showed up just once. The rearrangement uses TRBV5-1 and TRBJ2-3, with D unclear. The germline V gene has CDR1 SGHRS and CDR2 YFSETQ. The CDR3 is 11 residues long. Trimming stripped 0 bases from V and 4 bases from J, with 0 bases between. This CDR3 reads CASSLADTQYF. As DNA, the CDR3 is TGCGCCAGCAGCTTGGCAGATACGCAGTATTTT.

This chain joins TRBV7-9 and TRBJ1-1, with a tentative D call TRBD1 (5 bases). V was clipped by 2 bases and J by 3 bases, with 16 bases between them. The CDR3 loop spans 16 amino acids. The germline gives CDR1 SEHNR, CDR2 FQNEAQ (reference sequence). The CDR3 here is CASSLSSFSGHTEAFF. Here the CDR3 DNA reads TGTGCCAGCAGCTTATCGTCCTTTTCAGGGCACACTGAAGCTTTCTTT.

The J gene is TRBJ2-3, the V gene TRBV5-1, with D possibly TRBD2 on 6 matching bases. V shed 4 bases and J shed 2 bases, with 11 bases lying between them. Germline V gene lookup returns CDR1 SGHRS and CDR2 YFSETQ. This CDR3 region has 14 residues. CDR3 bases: TGCGCCAGCAGCAGGATAGCGGACACAGATACGCAGTATTTT. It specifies CASSRIADTDTQYF.